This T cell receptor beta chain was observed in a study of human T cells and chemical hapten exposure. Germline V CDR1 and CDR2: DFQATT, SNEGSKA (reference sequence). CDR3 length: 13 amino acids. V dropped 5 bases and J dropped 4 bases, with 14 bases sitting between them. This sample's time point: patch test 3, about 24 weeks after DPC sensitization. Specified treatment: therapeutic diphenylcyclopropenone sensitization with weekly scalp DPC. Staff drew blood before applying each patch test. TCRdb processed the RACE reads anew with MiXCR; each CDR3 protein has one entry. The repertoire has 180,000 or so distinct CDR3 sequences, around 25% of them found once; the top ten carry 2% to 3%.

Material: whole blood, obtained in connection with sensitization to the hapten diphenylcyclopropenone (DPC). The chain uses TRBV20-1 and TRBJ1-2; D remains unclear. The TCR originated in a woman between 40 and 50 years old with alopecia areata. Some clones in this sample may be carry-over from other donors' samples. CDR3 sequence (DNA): TGCAGTGCTGAGTCCGCACAGAGCTATGGCTACACCTTC. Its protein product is CSAESAQSYGYTF.